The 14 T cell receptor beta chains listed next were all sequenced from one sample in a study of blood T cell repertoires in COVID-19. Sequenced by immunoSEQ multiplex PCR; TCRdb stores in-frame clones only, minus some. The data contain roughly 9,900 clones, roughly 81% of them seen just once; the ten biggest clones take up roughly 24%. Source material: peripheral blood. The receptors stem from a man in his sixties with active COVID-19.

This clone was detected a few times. The CDR3 sequence: CASSMAGTGTYNEQFF. The CDR3 region has the DNA TGTGCCAGCAGCATGGCCGGGACAGGGACCTACAATGAGCAGTTCTTC. V usage is TRBV7-6 and J usage is TRBJ2-1; TRBD1 aligns across 9 bases. The CDR3 has 16 residues. V trimming: 5 bases; J trimming: 2 bases; junction bases outside the gene matches: 7. CDR1 is SGHVS, CDR2 FNYEAQ, per germline.

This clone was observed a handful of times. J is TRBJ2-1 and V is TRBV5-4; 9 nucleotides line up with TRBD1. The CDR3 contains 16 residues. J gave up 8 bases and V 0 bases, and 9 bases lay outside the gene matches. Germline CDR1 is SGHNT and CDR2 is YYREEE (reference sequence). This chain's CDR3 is CASSLGANRGLDEQFF. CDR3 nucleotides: TGTGCCAGCAGCTTGGGAGCCAACAGGGGGCTGGATGAGCAGTTCTTC.

The CDR3 bases are TGTGCCAGCAGCCCGGGGACTAGCCAGCAGTATTTT. As protein: CASSPGTSQQYF. The gene calls are TRBV3-1 (or the pseudogene TRBV3-2) and TRBJ2-3; 9 bases are a match to TRBD2. The V gene's germline CDR1 is LGHDT and CDR2 YNNKEL (reference sequence). The V segment lost 4 bases and the J segment 11 bases; nucleotides outside the gene matches: 4. This CDR3 is 12 amino acids long.

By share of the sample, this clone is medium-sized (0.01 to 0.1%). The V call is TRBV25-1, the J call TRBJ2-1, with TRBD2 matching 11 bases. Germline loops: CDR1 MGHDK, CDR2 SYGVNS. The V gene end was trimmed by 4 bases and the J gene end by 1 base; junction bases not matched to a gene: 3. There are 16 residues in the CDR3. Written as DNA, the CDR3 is TGTGCCAGCAGTGGGCCTAGCGGGGGGTCCTACAATGAGCAGTTCTTC. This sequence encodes CASSGPSGGSYNEQFF.

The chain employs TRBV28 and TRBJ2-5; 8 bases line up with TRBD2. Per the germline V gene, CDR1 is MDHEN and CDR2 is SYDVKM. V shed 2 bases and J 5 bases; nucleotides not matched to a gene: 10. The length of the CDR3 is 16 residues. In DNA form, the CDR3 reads TGTGCCAGCAGTTTAGCGGGGGGACTTCGGGTGGAGACCCAGTACTTC. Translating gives CASSLAGGLRVETQYF.

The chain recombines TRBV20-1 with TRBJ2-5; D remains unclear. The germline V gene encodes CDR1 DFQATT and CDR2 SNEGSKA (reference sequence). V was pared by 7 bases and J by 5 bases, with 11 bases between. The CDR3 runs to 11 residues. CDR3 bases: TGCAGTGTTCCAGGCGTGGAGACCCAGTACTTC. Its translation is CSVPGVETQYF.

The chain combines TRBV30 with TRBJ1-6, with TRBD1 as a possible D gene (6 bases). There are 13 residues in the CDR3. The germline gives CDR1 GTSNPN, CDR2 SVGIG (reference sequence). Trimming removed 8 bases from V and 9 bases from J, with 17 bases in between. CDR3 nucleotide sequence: TGTGCCGCCTCGAGGGGGAGCGGTTCACCCCTCCACTTT. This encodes CAASRGSGSPLHF.

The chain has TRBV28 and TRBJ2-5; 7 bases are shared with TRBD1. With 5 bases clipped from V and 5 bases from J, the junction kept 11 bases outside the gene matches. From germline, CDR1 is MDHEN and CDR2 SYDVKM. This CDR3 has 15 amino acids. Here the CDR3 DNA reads TGTGCCAGCAGTCAAAGGGGACAGCAGTGGGAGACCCAGTACTTC. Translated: CASSQRGQQWETQYF.

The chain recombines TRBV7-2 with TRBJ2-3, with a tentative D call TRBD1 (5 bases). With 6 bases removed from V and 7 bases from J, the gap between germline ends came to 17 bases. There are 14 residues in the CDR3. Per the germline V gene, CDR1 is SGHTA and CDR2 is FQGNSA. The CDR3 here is CASRSRVDGNTQYF. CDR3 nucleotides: TGTGCCAGCAGATCCAGGGTCGACGGCAATACGCAGTATTTT.

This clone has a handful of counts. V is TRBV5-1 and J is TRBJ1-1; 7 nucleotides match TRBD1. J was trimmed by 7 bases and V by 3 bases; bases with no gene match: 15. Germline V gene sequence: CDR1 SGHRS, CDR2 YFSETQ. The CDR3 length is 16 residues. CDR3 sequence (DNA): TGCGCCAGCAGCTGGACCCCCTCCATGACAGGGAGTGAAGCTTTCTTT. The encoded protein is CASSWTPSMTGSEAFF.

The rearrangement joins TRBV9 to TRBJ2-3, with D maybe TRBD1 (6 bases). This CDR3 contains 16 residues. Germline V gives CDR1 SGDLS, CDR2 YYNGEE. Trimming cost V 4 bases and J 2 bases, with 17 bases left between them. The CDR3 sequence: CASSPRQAVTTDTQYF. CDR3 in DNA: TGTGCCAGCAGCCCCAGACAGGCGGTAACCACAGATACGCAGTATTTT.

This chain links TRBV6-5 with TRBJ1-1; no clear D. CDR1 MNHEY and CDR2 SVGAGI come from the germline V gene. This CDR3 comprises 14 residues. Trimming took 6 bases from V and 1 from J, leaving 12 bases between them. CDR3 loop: CASSPTRRNTEAFF. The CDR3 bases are TGTGCCAGCAGCCCCACCCGCAGGAACACTGAAGCTTTCTTT.

The CDR3 DNA reads TGTGCCAGCAGCCAAGATCCGGGGGACAATGAGCAGTTCTTC. Residues: CASSQDPGDNEQFF. The V call is TRBV4-2, the J call TRBJ2-1; a possible D gene is TRBD2 (6 bases). The CDR3 is made up of 14 amino acids. CDR1 LGHNA and CDR2 YNFKEQ come from the germline V gene. V lost 0 bases to trimming and J lost 5 bases, with 8 bases between them.

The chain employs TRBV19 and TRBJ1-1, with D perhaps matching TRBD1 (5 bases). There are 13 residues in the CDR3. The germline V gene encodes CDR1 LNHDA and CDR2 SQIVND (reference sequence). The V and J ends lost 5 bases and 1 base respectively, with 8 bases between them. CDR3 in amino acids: CASSYTGNTEAFF. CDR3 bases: TGTGCCAGTAGTTATACAGGGAACACTGAAGCTTTCTTT.